Listed below are T cell receptor beta chains from one sample, sequenced in a study of cytomegalovirus exposure and HLA in healthy donors. The data were produced by immunoSEQ multiplex PCR, yet TCRdb's version contains in-frame clones alone and is incomplete. The data show 100,000 or so clones, around three quarters seen once. Sequenced: PBMCs. The receptors shown here come from a man aged 25 to 40 in good health and CMV-seropositive. Each CDR3 is given with its conserved first and last residue. A D gene is named only where the DNA matches it firmly. The size of a clone is reported for some rows only, either as once, few or many, or as a class for expanded clones.

.	TRBD1	TRBV6-5	TRBJ1-4	TGTGCCAGCAGTTACTCGACAGGGGTAGACGAAAAACTGTTTTTT	CASSYSTGVDEKLFF
.	.	TRBV28	TRBJ2-5	TGTGCCAGCAGTTCGCCCATAGGGGGGGCCGAGACCCAGTACTTC	CASSSPIGGAETQYF
once	TRBD1	TRBV19	TRBJ1-4	TGTGCCGTGGGGGGACAGCCGGGGGAAAAACTGTTTTTT	CAVGGQPGEKLFF
.	.	TRBV9	TRBJ2-1	TGTGCCAGCAGCGTAACAATATGGGCAGGGCGAAGCTCCTACAATGAGCAGTTCTTC	CASSVTIWAGRSSYNEQFF
.	.	TRBV7-2	TRBJ1-1	TGTGCCAGCAGCTCCTCCTCGGTGCGGGTCCGGGGGACTGAAGCTTTCTTT	CASSSSSVRVRGTEAFF
.	.	TRBV5-6	TRBJ1-2	TGTGCCAGCAGCTTTGGTCTAAATGGCTACACCTTC	CASSFGLNGYTF
.	TRBD2	TRBV7-2	TRBJ2-3	TGTGCCAGCAGCTCAAGGACTAGCCGAGTTGGCACAGATACGCAGTATTTT	CASSSRTSRVGTDTQYF
.	.	TRBV6-6	TRBJ1-3	TGTGCCAGCAGTTCGGTCGGGACTGATGGAAACACCATATATTTT	CASSSVGTDGNTIYF
once	TRBD1	TRBV19	TRBJ1-5	TGTGCCAGTAGTATGACAGGGCTGGTTAATCAGCCCCAGCATTTT	CASSMTGLVNQPQHF
.	.	TRBV6-1	TRBJ1-1	TGTGCCAGCAGTGCGAACCGGGGTCCGAACACTGAAGCTTTCTTT	CASSANRGPNTEAFF
few	.	TRBV11-2	TRBJ2-1	TGTGCCAGCGCGGGGGCCAGCTCCTACAATGAGCAGTTCTTC	CASAGASSYNEQFF
.	.	TRBV5-1	TRBJ1-1	TGCGCCAGCAGCCTAGGGACATTGAACACTGAAGCTTTCTTT	CASSLGTLNTEAFF
.	.	TRBV25-1	TRBJ1-2	TGTGCCAGCAGTGAATCCTCAGGGAGGAGGCATGGCTACACCTTC	CASSESSGRRHGYTF
.	.	TRBV28	TRBJ1-2	TGTGCCAGCAGTTTATTGGACAGAAACTATGGCTACACCTTC	CASSLLDRNYGYTF
.	TRBD2	TRBV13	TRBJ2-1	TGTGCCAGCAGCTCTCCCCGCCTAGCGGGAGTTGGCAATGAGCAGTTCTTC	CASSSPRLAGVGNEQFF
few	TRBD2	TRBV5-1	TRBJ2-5	TGCGCCAGCAGACCTACAGCGGGGGGACAAGAGACCCAGTACTTC	CASRPTAGGQETQYF
.	TRBD1	TRBV6-6	TRBJ1-2	TGTGCCAGCAAAGGGACAGCTAACTATGGCTACACCTTC	CASKGTANYGYTF
.	TRBD2	TRBV28	TRBJ2-1	TGTGCCAGCCTCAATAGCGGGAGCTCCTACAATGAGCAGTTCTTC	CASLNSGSSYNEQFF
.	.	TRBV12-5	TRBJ2-1	TGTGCTAGTGGTTTGTCCATGGGGGGGGCTCATGAGCAGTTCTTC	CASGLSMGGAHEQFF
.	TRBD1	TRBV7-6	TRBJ2-1	TGTGCCAGCAGCTTAGTTCCCACAGGGGAAAGGTCCTACAATGAGCAGTTCTTC	CASSLVPTGERSYNEQFF
few	.	TRBV2	TRBJ2-5	TGTGCCAGCAGTGAAAACTGGGAGCGGGAGACCCAGTACTTC	CASSENWERETQYF
.	.	TRBV21-1	TRBJ1-1	TGTGCCAGCAGCAAAGGCACAGGGGCGCTTAACACTGAAGCTTTCTTT	CASSKGTGALNTEAFF
.	TRBD1	TRBV19	TRBJ1-2	TGTGCCAGTAGTATCGCCGACAGGGCCGGCTATGGCTACACCTTC	CASSIADRAGYGYTF
.	TRBD2	TRBV6-1	TRBJ2-7	TGTGCCAGCAGTTCCTGGACTAGCGGGAGCTACGAGCAGTACTTC	CASSSWTSGSYEQYF